The 5 T cell receptor beta chains presented below share a single source sample, sequenced in a study of blood T cell repertoires in COVID-19 (dated by TCRdb to about 2020). The library was prepared using the immunoSEQ multiplex PCR assay. The clones in this table, taken by TCRdb from immuneACCESS, are in-frame only. Not every clone is retained; where verified, under half of the shortfall comes from an unresolved V gene, and the cause of the rest is unknown. A total of 250,000 to 350,000 clones appear in this sample, 90% of them only once. Jointly, the top ten make up approximately 4.3% of the sample. The sequenced sample consisted of PBMCs or T cells enriched from blood (not recorded which). All receptors derive from a woman under 30 with acute COVID-19.

The chain joins TRBV29-1 to TRBJ2-1; 13 bases line up with TRBD2. The CDR3 has 16 amino acids. Looked up from germline, CDR1 is SQVTM and CDR2 is ANQGSEA. Germline trimming cut 5 bases from V and 5 bases from J; bases unmatched to any gene: 9. Here the CDR3 reads CSVRPRLAGGNNEQFF. The DNA of the CDR3 is TGCAGCGTTCGTCCCAGACTAGCGGGAGGTAACAATGAGCAGTTCTTC.

The chain recombines TRBV18 with TRBJ2-1, with D maybe TRBD1 (5 bases). The CDR3 consists of 14 residues. V lost 3 bases and J lost 8, with 14 bases in between. CDR1 and CDR2 (germline): KGHSH, LQKENI. The CDR3 is CASSPLRDSHEQFF. The CDR3 DNA is TGTGCCAGCTCACCCCTCCGAGACAGCCATGAGCAGTTCTTC.

This chain uses TRBV2 with TRBJ1-1; D uncertain. Trimming took off 8 bases at V and 5 bases at J, with 9 bases between the two ends. The germline gives CDR1 SNHLY, CDR2 FYNNEI. The CDR3 is 11 residues long. The CDR3 here is CASVTGTEAFF. As DNA, the CDR3 is TGTGCCAGCGTCACGGGAACTGAAGCTTTCTTT.

In nucleotides, the CDR3 is TGCGCCAGCAGCCAAGACGACAGGGGGCTTGGCTATGGCTACACCTTC. Translated, it gives CASSQDDRGLGYGYTF. The chain is built from TRBV4-1 and TRBJ1-2; 10 nucleotides agree with TRBD1. The germline V gene has CDR1 MGHRA and CDR2 YSYEKL. J gave up 4 bases and V 0 bases, and 5 bases lay outside the gene matches. The CDR3 totals 16 residues.

The gene calls are TRBV3-1 (or the pseudogene TRBV3-2) and TRBJ2-1; D is unclear. CDR1 is LGHDT and CDR2 is YNNKEL in the germline V gene (reference sequence). The V end was cut by 5 bases, the J end by 1 base, with 12 bases between. The CDR3 runs 15 residues. The CDR3 DNA reads as TGTGCCAGCAGCGCGACATTACCGTCCTACAATGAGCAGTTCTTC. Translated: CASSATLPSYNEQFF.